What follows are 9 T cell receptor beta chains derived from one specimen sequenced in a study of STAT3 mutations in large granular lymphocyte leukemia. Study-wide results and limits: In T-cell large granular lymphocyte leukemia, about half of patients showed multiple immunodominant subclonotypes.

No antigen is known for these receptors. Assay used: immunoSEQ multiplex PCR; TCRdb lists only in-frame clones, some missing. The top ten hold 45% of the sample, which has 15,000 to 20,000 clones, roughly 90% seen once. Sequencing input: peripheral blood mononuclear cells. These receptors originate from a man in his fifties or sixties with T-cell large granular lymphocyte leukemia. Some clones in this sample may be carry-over from other donors' samples.

The chain carries TRBV6-6 and TRBJ2-2; no reliable D call. CDR1 is MNHNY and CDR2 is SVGAGI in the germline V gene (reference sequence). This CDR3 has 14 residues. Trimming took 0 bases from V and 5 from J, leaving 7 bases between them. CDR3 sequence: CASSYSPVTGELFF. The CDR3 DNA follows: TGTGCCAGCAGTTACTCTCCGGTAACCGGGGAGCTGTTTTTT.

The CDR3 DNA is TGCGCCAGCAGCTCGGGACAGGACAATCAGCCCCAGCATTTT. Amino acids: CASSSGQDNQPQHF. The J gene is TRBJ1-5, the V gene TRBV5-1, with 8 bases fitting TRBD1. Germline CDR1 reads SGHRS; CDR2 reads YFSETQ. CDR3 length: 14 amino acids. The trim removed 3 bases at V and 3 bases at J, leaving 2 bases unmatched.

This sequence joins TRBV14 and TRBJ2-5; D possibly matches TRBD1 or TRBD2 (6 bases each). The germline gives CDR1 SGHDN, CDR2 FVKESK. The V end lost 1 base, the J end lost 4 bases, and 10 bases lay between the germline ends. This CDR3 region has 14 residues. For the CDR3, the DNA is TGTGCCAGCAGCCAAGGGGGGGCCCCAGAGACCCAGTACTTC. Protein sequence: CASSQGGAPETQYF.

J is TRBJ2-7 and V is TRBV5-1; a possible D gene is TRBD2 (6 bases). The ends were cut back, 0 bases at V and 3 bases at J, with 13 bases in the middle. The V gene's germline CDR1 is SGHRS and CDR2 YFSETQ. The CDR3 totals 15 residues. CDR3 sequence reads: CASSLGVGEVYEQYF. CDR3 nucleotides: TGCGCCAGCAGCTTGGGCGTCGGGGAGGTCTACGAGCAGTACTTC.

This clone was seen once. The V and J genes are TRBV5-1 and TRBJ2-1; TRBD1 or TRBD2 may be the D gene (5 bases each). V gave up 4 bases and J gave up 4 bases, with 15 bases separating them. The CDR3 runs to 15 residues. Germline CDR1 is SGHRS and CDR2 is YFSETQ. The CDR3 protein is CASSPGSATYNEQFF. The CDR3 DNA reads as TGCGCCAGCAGCCCAGGGAGCGCGACTTACAATGAGCAGTTCTTC.

The chain couples TRBV2 to TRBJ2-3; D not certain. Germline V gives CDR1 SNHLY, CDR2 FYNNEI. The CDR3 spans 12 residues. Trimming took off 6 bases at V and 6 bases at J, with 10 bases between the two ends. The CDR3: CASRGTRDTQYF. CDR3 DNA sequence: TGTGCCAGCAGGGGAACTCGGGATACGCAGTATTTT.

Worth noting for this clone: A junction end diverges from the germline sequence, so it may reflect a read error. This sequence joins TRBV7-7 and TRBJ2-5; 7 bases align to TRBD1. Germline CDR1 is SSHAT and CDR2 is FNYEAQ (reference sequence). The CDR3 runs to 14 residues. The CDR3 coding sequence is TGTGCTAGCAGCCCTTCCGGACAGGAAGAGACCCAGTACTTC. As protein: CASSPSGQEETQYF. Full variable domain (rest looked up from reference TRBV7-7 and TRBJ2-5): GAGVSQSPRYKVTKRGQDVTLRCDPISSHATLYWYQQALGQGPEFLTYFNYEAQPDKSGLPSDRFSAERPEGSISTLTIQRTEQRDSAMYRCASSPSGQEETQYFGPGTRLLVL.

The gene calls are TRBV29-1 and TRBJ2-1; 13 nucleotides agree with TRBD2. Trimming at V came to 7 bases and at J to 10 bases, leaving 4 bases not matched to a gene. This CDR3 contains 12 residues. CDR1 and CDR2 (germline): SQVTM, ANQGSEA. DNA for the CDR3: TGCAGCGGTGGACTAGCGGGAGTCGAGCAGTTCTTC. Translation gives CSGGLAGVEQFF.

This chain joins TRBV5-4 and TRBJ2-7, with 9 positions matching TRBD2. Germline CDR1 SGHNT, CDR2 YYREEE (reference sequence). After removal of 4 bases from V and 0 bases from J, the junction contained 8 bases not matched to a gene. The CDR3 loop spans 16 amino acids. The CDR3 coding sequence is TGTGCCAGCAGCCGCGCGGGGGGGGAGGTCTCCTACGAGCAGTACTTC. Residues: CASSRAGGEVSYEQYF.